This T cell receptor (beta chain) comes out of a study of beta chain features in type 1 diabetes. This clone came up a few times. CDR3 size: 15 residues. The ends were cut back, 3 bases at V and 0 bases at J, with 15 bases in the middle. Germline V gene data show CDR1 as GTSNPN and CDR2 as SVGIG (reference sequence). All of the isolated RNA was reverse transcribed, so expressed TCRB transcripts were sequenced. TCRdb's copy holds only in-frame clones and misses some; the assay was immunoSEQ multiplex PCR. This table holds about 150,000 clones, 11% found once. The chain combines TRBV30 with TRBJ2-7, with D possibly TRBD2 on 6 matching bases. The source material was central memory CD4+ T cells from blood. This sequence was found in a man in his late teens or twenties in good health. CDR3 bases: TGTGCCTGGAGGAAAACGGGGAGGAGCTCCTACGAGCAGTACTTC. It specifies CAWRKTGRSSYEQYF.